This record concerns one T cell receptor beta chain sequence. The antigen remains unidentified. TCRdb re-called the 5' RACE reads and catalogs CDR3 proteins one per entry, DNA excluded. Recorded for this sample: approximately 400,000 distinct CDR3 sequences. This entry belongs to a study of monozygotic twins with inflammatory bowel disease. Overall study findings and caveats: Fewer shared clonotypes with others were found in IBD patients than in healthy twins, especially with disease activity. In the analysis, different T cell subtypes could not be told apart.

The germline gives CDR1 MNHEY, CDR2 SVGAGI. The CDR3 loop spans 15 amino acids. The receptor comes from a human donor with ulcerative colitis or Crohn's disease, or a healthy co-twin of an affected twin (not recorded which). The gene calls are TRBV6-5 and TRBJ2-1; TCRdb lists TRBD1, though no DNA is available to test this call. Sequences were obtained from blood. CDR3 protein: CASSYEGGLYNEQFF.